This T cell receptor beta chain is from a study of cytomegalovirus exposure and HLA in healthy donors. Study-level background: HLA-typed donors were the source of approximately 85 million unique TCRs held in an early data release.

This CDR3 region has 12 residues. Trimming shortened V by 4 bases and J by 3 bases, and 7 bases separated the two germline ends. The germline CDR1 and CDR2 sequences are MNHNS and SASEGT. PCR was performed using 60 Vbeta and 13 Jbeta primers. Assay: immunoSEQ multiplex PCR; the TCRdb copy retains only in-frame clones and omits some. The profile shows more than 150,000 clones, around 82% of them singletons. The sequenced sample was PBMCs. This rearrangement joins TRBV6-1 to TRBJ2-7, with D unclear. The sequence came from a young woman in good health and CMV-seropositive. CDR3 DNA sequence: TGTGCCAGCAGTGGCAACAGCTACGAGCAGTACTTC. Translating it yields CASSGNSYEQYF.